These 8 T cell receptor beta chains share one sample of origin, sequenced in a study of T cells expressing NK-cell markers. Following a re-call of the 5' RACE reads, TCRdb has one entry per CDR3 protein and lacks DNA. The sample features a few thousand distinct CDR3 sequences, with 11% to 15% in its top ten. The sequencing input was blood T cells: a sorted CD56 or NKG2C T cell subset, CD4+ or CD8+ T cells, or bulk PBMC T cells (not recorded which). The receptors here all came from a man aged 18-30 years in good health.

Considering frequency, this clonotype is medium-sized. This chain links TRBV15 with TRBJ1-4. This CDR3 contains 12 residues. Germline V CDR1 and CDR2: LNHNV, YYDKDF (reference sequence). The CDR3: CATSRDDEKLFF.

The gene calls are TRBV15 and TRBJ1-3; the D gene TCRdb calls, TRBD1, cannot be checked with no DNA. Germline V gives CDR1 LNHNV, CDR2 YYDKDF (reference sequence). The CDR3 has 14 residues. CDR3 protein: CATSLRDRRNTIYF. The complete variable domain, with remaining parts taken from reference TRBV15 and TRBJ1-3, reads DAMVIQNPRYQVTQFGKPVTLSCSQTLNHNVMYWYQQKSSQAPKLLFHYYDKDFNNEADTPDNFQSRRPNTSFCFLDIRSPGLGDTAMYLCATSLRDRRNTIYFGEGSWLTVV.

Frequency places this clonotype as medium-sized. This chain uses TRBV11-2 with TRBJ2-1; TCRdb outputs TRBD2, but without DNA this stays unchecked. Germline CDR1 reads SGHAT; CDR2 reads FQNNGV. The CDR3 runs 15 residues. This CDR3 is CASSYGTSGDNEQFF.

This chain uses TRBV3-1 with TRBJ2-4; lacking DNA, the TRBD1 call made by TCRdb goes unchecked. Germline V gene data show CDR1 as LGHDT and CDR2 as YNNKEL (reference sequence). The CDR3 is 14 residues long. The CDR3 protein is CASSPRDPRSIQYF. Full variable domain (outside the CDR3, taken from reference TRBV3-1 and TRBJ2-4): DTAVSQTPKYLVTQMGNDKSIKCEQNLGHDTMYWYKQDSKKFLKIMFSYNNKELIINETVPNRFSPKSPDKAHLNLHINSLELGDSAVYFCASSPRDPRSIQYFGAGTRLSVL.

According to its frequency, this clonotype is medium-sized. The V and J genes are TRBV2 and TRBJ2-7; there is no DNA to check the TCRdb D call of TRBD1. This CDR3 spans 17 amino acids. CDR1 is SNHLY, CDR2 FYNNEI, per germline. CDR3: CASSGVSRDRASYEQYF. Combining the CDR3 with reference TRBV2 and TRBJ2-7 gives the whole variable domain EPEVTQTPSHQVTQMGQEVILRCVPISNHLYFYWYRQILGQKVEFLVSFYNNEISEKSEIFDDQFSVERPDGSNFTLKIRSTKLEDSAMYFCASSGVSRDRASYEQYFGPGTRLTVT.

According to its frequency, this clonotype is medium-sized. This chain links TRBV25-1 with TRBJ2-1; no DNA is available, so the TRBD2 call from TCRdb remains unchecked. There are 16 residues in the CDR3. Germline V gives CDR1 MGHDK, CDR2 SYGVNS. CDR3 in amino acids: CASTEGTSGRTNEQFF.

CDR3 protein: CASNHPTDREQYF. The chain couples TRBV21-1 to TRBJ2-7; TCRdb's D gene call, TRBD1, goes unchecked for lack of DNA. TRBV21-1 is marked as a pseudogene. The CDR3 consists of 13 residues.

Its frequency marks this clonotype as medium-sized. The chain recombines TRBV14 with TRBJ2-1; with no DNA, the TCRdb D assignment of TRBD2 cannot be verified. This CDR3 has 16 amino acids. CDR1 SGHDN and CDR2 FVKESK come from the germline V gene. This CDR3 reads CASSPIAPAGHNEQFF.